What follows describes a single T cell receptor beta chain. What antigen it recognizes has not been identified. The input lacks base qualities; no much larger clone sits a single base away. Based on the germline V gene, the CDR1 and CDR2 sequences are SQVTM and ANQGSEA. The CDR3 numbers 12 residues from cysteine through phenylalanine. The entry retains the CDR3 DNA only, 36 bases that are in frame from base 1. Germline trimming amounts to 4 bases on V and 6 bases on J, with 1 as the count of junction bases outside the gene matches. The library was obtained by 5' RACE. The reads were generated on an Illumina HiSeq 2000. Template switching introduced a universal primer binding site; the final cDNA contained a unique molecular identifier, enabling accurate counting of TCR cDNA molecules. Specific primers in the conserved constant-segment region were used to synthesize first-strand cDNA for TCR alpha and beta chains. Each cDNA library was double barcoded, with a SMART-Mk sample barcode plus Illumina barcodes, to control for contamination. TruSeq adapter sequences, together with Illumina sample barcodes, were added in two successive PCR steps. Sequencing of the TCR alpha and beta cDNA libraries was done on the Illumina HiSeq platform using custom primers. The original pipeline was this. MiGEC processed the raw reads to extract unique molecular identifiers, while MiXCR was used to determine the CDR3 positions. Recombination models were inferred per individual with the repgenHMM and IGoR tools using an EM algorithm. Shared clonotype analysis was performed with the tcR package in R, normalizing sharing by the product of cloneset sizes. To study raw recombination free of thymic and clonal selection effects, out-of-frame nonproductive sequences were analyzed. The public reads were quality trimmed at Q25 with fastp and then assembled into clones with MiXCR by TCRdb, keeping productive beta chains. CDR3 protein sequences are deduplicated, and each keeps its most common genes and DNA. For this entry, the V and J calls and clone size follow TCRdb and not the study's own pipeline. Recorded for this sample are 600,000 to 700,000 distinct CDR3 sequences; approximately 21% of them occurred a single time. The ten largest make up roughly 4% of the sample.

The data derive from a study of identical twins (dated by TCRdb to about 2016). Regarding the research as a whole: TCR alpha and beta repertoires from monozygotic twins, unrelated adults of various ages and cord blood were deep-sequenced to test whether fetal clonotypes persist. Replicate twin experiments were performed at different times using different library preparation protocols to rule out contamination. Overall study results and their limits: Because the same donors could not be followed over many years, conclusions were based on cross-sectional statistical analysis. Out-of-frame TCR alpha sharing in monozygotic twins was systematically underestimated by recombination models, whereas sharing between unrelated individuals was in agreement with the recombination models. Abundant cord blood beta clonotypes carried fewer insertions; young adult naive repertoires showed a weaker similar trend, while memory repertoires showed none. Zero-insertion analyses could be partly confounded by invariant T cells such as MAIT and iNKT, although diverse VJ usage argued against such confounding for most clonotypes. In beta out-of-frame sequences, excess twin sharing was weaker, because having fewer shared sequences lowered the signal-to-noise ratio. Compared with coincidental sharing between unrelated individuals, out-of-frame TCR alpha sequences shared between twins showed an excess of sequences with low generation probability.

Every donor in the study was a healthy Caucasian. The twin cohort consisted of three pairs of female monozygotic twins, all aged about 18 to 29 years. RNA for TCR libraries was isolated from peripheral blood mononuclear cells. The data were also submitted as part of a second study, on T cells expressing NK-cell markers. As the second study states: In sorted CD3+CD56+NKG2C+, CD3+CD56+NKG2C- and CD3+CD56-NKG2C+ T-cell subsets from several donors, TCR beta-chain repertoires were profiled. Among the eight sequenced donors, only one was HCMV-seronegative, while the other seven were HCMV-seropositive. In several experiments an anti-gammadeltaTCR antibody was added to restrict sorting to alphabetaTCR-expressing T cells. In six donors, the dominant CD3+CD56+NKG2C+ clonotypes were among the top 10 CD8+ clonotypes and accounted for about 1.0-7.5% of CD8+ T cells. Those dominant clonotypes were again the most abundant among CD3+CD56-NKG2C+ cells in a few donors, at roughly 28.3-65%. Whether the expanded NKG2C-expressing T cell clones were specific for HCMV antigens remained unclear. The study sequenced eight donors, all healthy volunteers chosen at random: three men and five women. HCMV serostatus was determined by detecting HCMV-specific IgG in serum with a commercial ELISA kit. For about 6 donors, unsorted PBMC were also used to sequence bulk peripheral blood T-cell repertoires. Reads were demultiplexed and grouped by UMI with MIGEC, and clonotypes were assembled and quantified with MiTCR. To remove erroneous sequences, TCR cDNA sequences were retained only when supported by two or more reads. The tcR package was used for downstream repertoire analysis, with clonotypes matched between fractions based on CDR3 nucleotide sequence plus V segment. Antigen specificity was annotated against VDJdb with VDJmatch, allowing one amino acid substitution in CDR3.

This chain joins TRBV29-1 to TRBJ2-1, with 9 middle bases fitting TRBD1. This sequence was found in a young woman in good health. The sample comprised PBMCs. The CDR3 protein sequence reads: CSVGQGGNEQFF. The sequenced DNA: TGCAGCGTTGGACAGGGGGGCAATGAGCAGTTCTTC.